The T cell receptor beta chain described here comes from a study of cytomegalovirus exposure and HLA in healthy donors. The table lists this clone with a count of one. Antigen unknown. This CDR3 is built from 16 residues. J gave up 4 bases and V 2 bases, and 5 bases lay outside the gene matches. From germline, CDR1 is SGDLS and CDR2 YYNGEE. Findings and caveats of the study: There were a few CMV-associated chains whose specificity for CMV antigens was confirmed in vitro. The likely origin of a cluster of highly shared sequence variants was a sequencing artifact.

Researchers ran the PCR with 60 Vbeta and 13 Jbeta primers. Only in-frame clones appear in the TCRdb table, and some are missing; sequencing was by immunoSEQ multiplex PCR. Here the sample spans 150,000 to 170,000 clones, roughly 75% being singletons. The receptor was derived from a man between 18 and 29 years old in good health and CMV-seronegative. Sequencing used PBMCs. The chain joins TRBV9 to TRBJ2-3, with 12 positions matching TRBD2. The CDR3 DNA reads as TGTGCCAGCAGCGTGAGACTAGCGGGAGCAGCAGATACGCAGTATTTT. Translating gives CASSVRLAGAADTQYF.